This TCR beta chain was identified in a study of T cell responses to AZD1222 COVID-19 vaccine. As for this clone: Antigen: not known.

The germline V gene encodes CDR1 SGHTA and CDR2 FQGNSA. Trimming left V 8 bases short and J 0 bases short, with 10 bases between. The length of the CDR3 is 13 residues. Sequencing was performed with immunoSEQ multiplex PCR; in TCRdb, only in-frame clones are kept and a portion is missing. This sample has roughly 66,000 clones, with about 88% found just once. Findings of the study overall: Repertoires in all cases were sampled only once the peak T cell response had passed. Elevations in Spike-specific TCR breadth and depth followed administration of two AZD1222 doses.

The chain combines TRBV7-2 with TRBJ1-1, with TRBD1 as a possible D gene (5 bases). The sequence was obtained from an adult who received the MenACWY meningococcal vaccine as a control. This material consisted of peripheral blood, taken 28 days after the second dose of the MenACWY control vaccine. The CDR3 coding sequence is TGTGCCAGCGGATCACAGGTGAACACTGAAGCTTTCTTT. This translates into CASGSQVNTEAFF.